The entry that follows covers one T cell receptor beta chain sequence. The source of the sample is a study of control samples from healthy donors and cancer patients. Sequencing was performed with immunoSEQ multiplex PCR; in TCRdb, only in-frame clones are kept and a portion is missing. The sample records 150,000 or so clones, just under 95% being singletons. CDR1 and CDR2 from the germline V gene are KGHSH and LQKENI. V was clipped by 1 base and J by 2 bases, with 14 bases between them. The CDR3 runs 17 residues. Material: blood. The clonotype comes from a woman in her thirties or forties in good health. The chain links TRBV18 to TRBJ2-2; no clear D gene. The CDR3 loop is CASSPLSVGSNTGELFF. The DNA for the CDR3 is TGTGCCAGCTCACCACTATCAGTAGGCTCAAACACCGGGGAGCTGTTTTTT.